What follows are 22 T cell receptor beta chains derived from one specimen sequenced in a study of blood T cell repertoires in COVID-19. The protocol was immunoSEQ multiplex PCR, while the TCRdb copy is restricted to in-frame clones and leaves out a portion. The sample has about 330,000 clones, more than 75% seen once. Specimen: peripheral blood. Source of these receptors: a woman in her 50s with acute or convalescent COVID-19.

CDR3 protein: CASSQGGGSNEKLFF. CDR3 DNA: TGTGCCAGCAGCCAAGGTGGAGGATCTAATGAAAAACTGTTTTTT. The V and J genes are TRBV4-2 and TRBJ1-4, with D unclear. Germline CDR1 reads LGHNA; CDR2 reads YNFKEQ. The V end was cut by 1 base, the J end by 3 bases, with 9 bases between. The CDR3 spans 15 residues.

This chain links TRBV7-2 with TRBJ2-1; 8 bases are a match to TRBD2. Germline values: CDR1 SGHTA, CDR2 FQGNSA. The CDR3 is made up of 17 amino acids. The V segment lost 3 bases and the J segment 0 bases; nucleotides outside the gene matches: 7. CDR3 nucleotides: TGTGCCAGCAGCTTTCTTTCCGGGAGGGGCTCCTACAATGAGCAGTTCTTC. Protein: CASSFLSGRGSYNEQFF.

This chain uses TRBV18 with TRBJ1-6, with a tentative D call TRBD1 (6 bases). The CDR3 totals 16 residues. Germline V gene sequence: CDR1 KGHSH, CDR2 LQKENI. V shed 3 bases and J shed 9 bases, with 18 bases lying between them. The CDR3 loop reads CASSPSGGLGGSPLHF. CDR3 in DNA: TGTGCCAGCTCACCCTCCGGGGGGCTGGGTGGTTCACCCCTCCACTTT.

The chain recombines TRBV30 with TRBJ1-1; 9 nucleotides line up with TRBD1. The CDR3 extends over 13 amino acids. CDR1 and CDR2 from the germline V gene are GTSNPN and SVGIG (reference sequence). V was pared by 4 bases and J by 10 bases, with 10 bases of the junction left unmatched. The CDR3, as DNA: TGTGCCTGGACTGGACAGGGGATTTTAGGAGCTTTCTTT. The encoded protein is CAWTGQGILGAFF.

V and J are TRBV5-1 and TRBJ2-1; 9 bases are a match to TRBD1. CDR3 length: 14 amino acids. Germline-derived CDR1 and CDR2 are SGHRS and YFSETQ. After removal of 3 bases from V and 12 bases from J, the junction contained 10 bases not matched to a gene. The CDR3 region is CASSSGTGIFSQFF. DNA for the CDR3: TGCGCCAGCAGCTCCGGGACAGGGATATTTTCGCAGTTCTTC.

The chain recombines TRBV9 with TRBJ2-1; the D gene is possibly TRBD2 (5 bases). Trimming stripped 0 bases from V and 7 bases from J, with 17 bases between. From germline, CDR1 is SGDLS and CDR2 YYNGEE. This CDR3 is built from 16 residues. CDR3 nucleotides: TGTGCCAGCAGCGTAGCTTTGGCAGTGAGGGTGAATGAGCAGTTCTTC. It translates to CASSVALAVRVNEQFF.

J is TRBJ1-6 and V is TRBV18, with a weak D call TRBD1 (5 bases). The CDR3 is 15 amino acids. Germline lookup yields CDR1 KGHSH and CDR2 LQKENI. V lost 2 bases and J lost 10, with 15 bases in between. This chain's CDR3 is CASSPSQGEESPLHF. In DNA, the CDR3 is TGTGCCAGCTCACCATCGCAAGGGGAAGAATCACCCCTCCACTTT.

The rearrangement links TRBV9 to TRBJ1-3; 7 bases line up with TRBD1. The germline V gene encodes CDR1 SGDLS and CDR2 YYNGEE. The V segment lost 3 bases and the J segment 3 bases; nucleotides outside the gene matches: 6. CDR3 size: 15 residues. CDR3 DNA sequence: TGTGCCAGCAGCGCTAACAGGGGAAGTGGAAACACCATATATTTT. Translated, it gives CASSANRGSGNTIYF.

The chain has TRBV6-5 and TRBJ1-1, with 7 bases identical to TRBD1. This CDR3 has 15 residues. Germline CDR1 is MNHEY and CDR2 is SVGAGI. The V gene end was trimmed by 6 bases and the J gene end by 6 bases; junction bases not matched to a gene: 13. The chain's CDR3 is CASRRSRTGASEAFF. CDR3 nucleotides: TGTGCCAGCAGGAGATCCCGGACAGGAGCATCTGAAGCTTTCTTT.

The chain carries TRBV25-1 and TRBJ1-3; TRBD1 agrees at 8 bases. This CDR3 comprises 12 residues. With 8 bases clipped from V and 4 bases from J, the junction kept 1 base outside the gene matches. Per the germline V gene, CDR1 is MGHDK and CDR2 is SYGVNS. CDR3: CASGTGGNTIYF. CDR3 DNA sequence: TGTGCCAGCGGGACAGGCGGAAACACCATATATTTT.

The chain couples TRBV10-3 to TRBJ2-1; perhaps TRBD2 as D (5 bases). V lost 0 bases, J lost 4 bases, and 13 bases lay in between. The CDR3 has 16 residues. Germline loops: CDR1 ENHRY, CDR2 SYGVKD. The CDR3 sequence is CAISESIGSSYNEQFF. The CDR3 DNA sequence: TGTGCCATCAGTGAGTCGATAGGGAGTTCTTACAATGAGCAGTTCTTC.

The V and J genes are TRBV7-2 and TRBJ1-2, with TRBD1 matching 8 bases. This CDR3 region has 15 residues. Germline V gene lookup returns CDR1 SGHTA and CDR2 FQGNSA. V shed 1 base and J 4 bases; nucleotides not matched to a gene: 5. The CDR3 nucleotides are TGTGCCAGCAGCTTAGGCCGGGACAGGAGCTATGGCTACACCTTC. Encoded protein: CASSLGRDRSYGYTF.

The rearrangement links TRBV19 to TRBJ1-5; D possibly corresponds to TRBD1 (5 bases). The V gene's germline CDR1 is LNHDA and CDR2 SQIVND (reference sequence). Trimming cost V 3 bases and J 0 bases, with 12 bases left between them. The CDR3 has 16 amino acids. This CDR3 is CASSIGQGYSNQPQHF. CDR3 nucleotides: TGTGCCAGTAGTATCGGACAAGGTTATAGCAATCAGCCCCAGCATTTT.

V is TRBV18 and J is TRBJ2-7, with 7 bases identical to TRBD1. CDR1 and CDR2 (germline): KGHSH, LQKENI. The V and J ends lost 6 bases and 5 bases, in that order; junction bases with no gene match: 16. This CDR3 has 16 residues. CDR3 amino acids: CASSVPDRAVFDEQYF. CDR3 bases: TGTGCCAGCTCTGTCCCTGACAGGGCGGTTTTTGACGAGCAGTACTTC.

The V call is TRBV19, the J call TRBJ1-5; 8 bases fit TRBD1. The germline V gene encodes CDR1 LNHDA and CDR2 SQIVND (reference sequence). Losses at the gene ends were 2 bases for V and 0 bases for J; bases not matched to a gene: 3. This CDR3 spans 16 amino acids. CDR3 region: CASSIRTGHSNQPQHF. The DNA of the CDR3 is TGTGCCAGTAGTATAAGGACAGGGCATAGCAATCAGCCCCAGCATTTT.

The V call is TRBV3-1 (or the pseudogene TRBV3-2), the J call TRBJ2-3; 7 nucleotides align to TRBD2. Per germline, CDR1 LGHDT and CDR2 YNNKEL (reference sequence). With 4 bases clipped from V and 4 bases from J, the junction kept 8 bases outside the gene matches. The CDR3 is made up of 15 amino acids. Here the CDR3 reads CASSPLAGEADTQYF. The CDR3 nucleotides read TGTGCCAGCAGCCCCTTGGCGGGAGAGGCAGATACGCAGTATTTT.

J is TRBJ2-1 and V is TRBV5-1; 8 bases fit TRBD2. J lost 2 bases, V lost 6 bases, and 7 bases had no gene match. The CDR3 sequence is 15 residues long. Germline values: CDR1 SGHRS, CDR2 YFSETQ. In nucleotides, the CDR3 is TGCGCCAGCAAGTCTGGCGGGAGGCCCTACAATGAGCAGTTCTTC. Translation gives CASKSGGRPYNEQFF.

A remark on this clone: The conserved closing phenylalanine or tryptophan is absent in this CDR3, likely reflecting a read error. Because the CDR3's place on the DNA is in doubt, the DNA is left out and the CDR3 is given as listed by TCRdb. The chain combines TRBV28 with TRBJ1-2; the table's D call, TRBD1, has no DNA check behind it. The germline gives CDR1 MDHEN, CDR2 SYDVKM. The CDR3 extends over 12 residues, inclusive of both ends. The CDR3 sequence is CASSSSGQGRGL.

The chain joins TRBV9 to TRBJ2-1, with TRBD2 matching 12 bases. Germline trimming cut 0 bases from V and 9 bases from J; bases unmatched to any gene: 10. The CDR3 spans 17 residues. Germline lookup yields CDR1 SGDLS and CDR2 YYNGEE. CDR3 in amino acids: CASSVEDPGLAGGEQFF. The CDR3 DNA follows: TGTGCCAGCAGCGTAGAGGACCCGGGACTAGCGGGTGGTGAGCAGTTCTTC.

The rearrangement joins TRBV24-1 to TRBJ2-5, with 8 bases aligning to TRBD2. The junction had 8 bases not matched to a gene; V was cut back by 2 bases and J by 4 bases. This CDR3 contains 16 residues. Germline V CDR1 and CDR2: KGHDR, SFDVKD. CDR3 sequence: CATSDSSTSELETQYF. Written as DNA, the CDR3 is TGTGCCACCAGTGATTCGTCGACTAGCGAGCTAGAGACCCAGTACTTC.

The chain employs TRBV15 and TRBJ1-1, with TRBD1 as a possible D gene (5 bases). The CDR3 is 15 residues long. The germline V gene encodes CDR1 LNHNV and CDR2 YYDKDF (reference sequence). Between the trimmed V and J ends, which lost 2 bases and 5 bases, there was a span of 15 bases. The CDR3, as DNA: TGTGCCACCAGCAGATCGCGGGACGTGGGGACTGAAGCTTTCTTT. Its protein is CATSRSRDVGTEAFF.

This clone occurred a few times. The CDR3 spells CASSLGRVGYGYTF. The DNA of the CDR3 is TGTGCCAGCAGCTTAGGCAGGGTCGGCTATGGCTACACCTTC. This chain joins TRBV7-9 and TRBJ1-2; a weak D match, TRBD1 (5 bases). Per the germline V gene, CDR1 is SEHNR and CDR2 is FQNEAQ (reference sequence). CDR3 length: 14 amino acids. The V end was cut by 1 base, the J end by 4 bases, with 10 bases between.